This note documents a single T cell receptor (beta chain) sequence. Its antigen is unidentified. TCRdb re-called the 5' RACE reads, yielding one record per CDR3 amino acid sequence without DNA. In total, the table holds about 410,000 distinct CDR3 sequences. The sample is drawn from a study of T cells expressing NK-cell markers. From germline, CDR1 is MNHEY and CDR2 SMNVEV (reference sequence). This CDR3 has 18 amino acids. General study results and limits: The CD3+CD56-NKG2C+ fraction was also led by these clonotypes in four donors. The study did not resolve the HCMV specificity of expanded NKG2C+ T cell clones.

This chain links TRBV27 with TRBJ2-5; TCRdb's D call, TRBD1, is unchecked because there is no DNA. Sequences were obtained from blood T cells: a sorted CD56 or NKG2C T cell subset, CD4+ or CD8+ T cells, or bulk PBMC T cells (not recorded which). This clonotype was obtained from a woman in her fifties or sixties in good health. This CDR3 is CASSLYGGWTPPKETQYF.